The rows below give T cell receptor beta chains drawn from one sample of a study of blood T cell repertoires in COVID-19. The protocol was immunoSEQ multiplex PCR, while the TCRdb copy is restricted to in-frame clones and leaves out a portion. The table lists some 97,000 clones, approximately 89% of them singletons, with roughly 0.97% in the top ten. The sequenced material came from peripheral blood. All receptors come from a man aged 60 to 69 with acute or convalescent COVID-19. CDR3s include the opening cysteine and the closing phenylalanine or tryptophan. D genes are given only for firm matches. Where a row states a size, it is once, few, many or the class of an expanded clone; other rows omit it.

d_call,clone_size,j_call,v_call,cdr3_aa,cdr3_nt
NA,NA,TRBJ1-5,TRBV9,CASSTTGSNQPQHF,TGTGCCAGCAGCACTACAGGTAGCAATCAGCCCCAGCATTTT
NA,once,TRBJ1-5,TRBV5-8,CASSFSRGPGQPQHF,TGTGCCAGCAGCTTTTCGCGGGGACCAGGGCAGCCCCAGCATTTT
NA,NA,TRBJ2-7,TRBV7-2,CASSLQGGLDEQYF,TGTGCCAGCAGTCTACAGGGTGGGTTGGACGAGCAGTACTTC
NA,NA,TRBJ1-2,TRBV18,CASSSVPGPGGYTF,TGTGCCAGCTCATCTGTTCCGGGCCCAGGGGGCTACACCTTC
TRBD1,NA,TRBJ1-1,TRBV25-1,CASSDRTGRNTEAFF,TGTGCCAGCAGTGACCGGACAGGACGGAACACTGAAGCTTTCTTT
TRBD2,once,TRBJ2-2,TRBV11-3,CASSSGLAGGELFF,TGTGCCAGCAGCTCGGGACTAGCAGGCGGGGAGCTGTTTTTT
NA,NA,TRBJ1-6,TRBV2,CASSEQVNSPLHF,TGTGCCAGCAGTGAACAGGTTAATTCACCCCTCCACTTT
NA,NA,TRBJ2-3,TRBV5-1,CASSPGYSTDTQYF,TGCGCCAGCAGCCCCGGGTATAGCACAGATACGCAGTATTTT
TRBD2,NA,TRBJ2-1,TRBV5-1,CASSLGLAGGVPSYNEQFF,TGCGCCAGCAGCCTCGGACTAGCGGGAGGAGTGCCCTCCTACAATGAGCAGTTCTTC
NA,NA,TRBJ2-3,TRBV9,CASSAYSTDTQYF,TGTGCCAGCAGCGCTTATAGCACAGATACGCAGTATTTT
NA,NA,TRBJ1-5,TRBV6-4,CASSDPTYGDSLYQPQHF,TGTGCCAGCAGTGACCCTACCTACGGGGACTCCCTTTATCAGCCCCAGCATTTT
TRBD2,NA,TRBJ2-5,TRBV10-3,CAISLGGRETQYF,TGTGCCATCAGCTTGGGGGGGAGAGAGACCCAGTACTTC
NA,NA,TRBJ2-6,TRBV2,CASRWTVGSSGANVLTF,TGTGCCAGCAGATGGACAGTGGGAAGCTCTGGGGCCAACGTCCTGACTTTC
TRBD1,NA,TRBJ1-5,TRBV6-5,CASRVNRGGNQPQHF,TGTGCCAGCAGGGTAAACAGGGGTGGCAATCAGCCCCAGCATTTT
TRBD2,NA,TRBJ2-3,TRBV3-1/TRBV3-2,CASSPLAGGSTDTQYF,TGTGCCAGCAGCCCCTTAGCGGGGGGAAGCACAGATACGCAGTATTTT
NA,NA,TRBJ1-6,TRBV27,CASSLRGNNSPLHF,TGTGCCAGCAGTTTGCGGGGGAATAATTCACCCCTCCACTTT
TRBD1,NA,TRBJ2-1,TRBV5-4,CASSPGQGGHYNEQFF,TGTGCCAGCAGCCCGGGACAGGGCGGCCACTACAATGAGCAGTTCTTC
NA,NA,TRBJ1-3,TRBV19,CASSKRLLEVDTIYF,TGTGCCAGTAGTAAAAGACTCCTGGAGGTTGACACCATATATTTT
TRBD1,NA,TRBJ1-2,TRBV19,CASSIQGDYGYTF,TGTGCCAGTAGTATCCAGGGGGACTATGGCTACACCTTC
NA,NA,TRBJ2-1,TRBV19,CASRSTSGRQGRGNEQFF,TGTGCCAGTAGGTCAACTAGCGGCAGACAGGGTCGGGGCAATGAGCAGTTCTTC
TRBD1,NA,TRBJ2-1,TRBV27,CASSLGTGINEQFF,TGTGCCAGCAGTTTAGGGACAGGGATCAATGAGCAGTTCTTC
NA,NA,TRBJ2-1,TRBV19,CASSIAGNEQFF,TGTGCCAGTAGTATCGCGGGGAATGAGCAGTTCTTC
TRBD1,NA,TRBJ2-3,TRBV5-4,CASSLTGGSTDTQYF,TGTGCCAGCAGCTTGACAGGGGGGAGCACAGATACGCAGTATTTT
TRBD1,few,TRBJ2-1,TRBV14,CASSQATGVPYNEQFF,TGTGCCAGCAGCCAGGCCACAGGGGTACCGTACAATGAGCAGTTCTTC
NA,NA,TRBJ2-3,TRBV10-3,CAIGGSPDTQYF,TGTGCCATCGGTGGGAGCCCAGATACGCAGTATTTT
NA,once,TRBJ1-2,TRBV6-5,CASSTPPGAGYGYTF,TGTGCCAGCAGTACCCCCCCAGGGGCAGGCTATGGCTACACCTTC
TRBD1,NA,TRBJ2-1,TRBV27,CASSLSLGTGYNEQFF,TGTGCCAGCAGTTTGTCCCTCGGGACAGGGTACAATGAGCAGTTCTTC
NA,NA,TRBJ1-2,TRBV28,CASSLPSPYGYTF,TGTGCCAGCAGCTTACCTTCTCCCTATGGCTACACCTTC
NA,NA,TRBJ1-3,TRBV6-6,CASSVGESGNTIYF,TGTGCCAGCAGTGTAGGGGAATCTGGAAACACCATATATTTT
TRBD1,NA,TRBJ1-1,TRBV28,CATTGTENTEAFF,TGTGCCACTACCGGGACAGAGAACACTGAAGCTTTCTTT
TRBD1,NA,TRBJ2-7,TRBV19,CASSNQGQGFYEQYF,TGTGCCAGTAGTAACCAGGGACAGGGGTTTTACGAGCAGTACTTC
NA,NA,TRBJ1-5,TRBV7-9,CASSLGGLNQPQHF,TGTGCCAGCAGCTTAGGGGGCCTCAATCAGCCCCAGCATTTT
TRBD1,NA,TRBJ2-1,TRBV11-3,CASSPGQGLSEQFF,TGTGCCAGCAGCCCGGGACAGGGGCTAAGTGAGCAGTTCTTC
TRBD1,NA,TRBJ1-2,TRBV28,CASSSTGASNYGYTF,TGTGCCAGCAGTTCGACAGGGGCTTCTAACTATGGCTACACCTTC
TRBD2,NA,TRBJ2-2,TRBV24-1,CATGTVEPSGLAGELFF,TGTGCCACCGGAACAGTGGAGCCTAGCGGGCTCGCCGGGGAGCTGTTTTTT
TRBD1,NA,TRBJ1-2,TRBV29-1,CSVEASGQGNYGYTF,TGCAGCGTTGAAGCCTCTGGACAGGGTAACTATGGCTACACCTTC
NA,NA,TRBJ1-5,TRBV24-1,CATSSKDNNQPQHF,TGTGCCACCAGTTCGAAGGACAACAATCAGCCCCAGCATTTT
NA,NA,TRBJ2-2,TRBV9,CASSVVTNTGELFF,TGTGCCAGCAGCGTAGTCACTAACACCGGGGAGCTGTTTTTT
TRBD1,NA,TRBJ2-2,TRBV3-1/TRBV3-2,CASRGQGTGELFF,TGTGCCAGCAGGGGACAGGGGACCGGGGAGCTGTTTTTT
TRBD2,NA,TRBJ2-1,TRBV5-4,CASSLGTSGRIDNEQFF,TGTGCCAGCAGCTTGGGGACTAGCGGGAGGATAGACAATGAGCAGTTCTTC
NA,NA,TRBJ1-1,TRBV6-5,CASNRDGNTEAFF,TGTGCCAGCAACAGGGACGGGAACACTGAAGCTTTCTTT
TRBD1,few,TRBJ1-2,TRBV19,CASSPLPGTGEGYTF,TGTGCCAGTAGTCCCCTACCCGGGACAGGGGAAGGCTACACCTTC
NA,NA,TRBJ1-5,TRBV13,CASSPFRDNRDEGGNQPQHF,TGTGCCAGCAGCCCATTCAGGGACAACAGGGATGAAGGTGGCAATCAGCCCCAGCATTTT
NA,NA,TRBJ1-5,TRBV6-1,CASSESRGSNQPQHF,TGTGCCAGCAGTGAGTCCAGGGGAAGCAATCAGCCCCAGCATTTT
NA,NA,TRBJ1-5,TRBV23-1,CASSQSGQGKIGQPQHF,TGCGCCAGCAGTCAATCGGGGCAGGGAAAGATTGGTCAGCCCCAGCATTTT
NA,once,TRBJ2-1,TRBV6-1,CASSEEFAMRPGGRGNEQFF,TGTGCCAGCAGTGAAGAGTTCGCCATGCGCCCGGGAGGCAGGGGTAATGAGCAGTTCTTC
TRBD2,NA,TRBJ2-1,TRBV11-3,CASSPGLAGPQANEQFF,TGTGCCAGCAGCCCGGGACTAGCGGGACCCCAGGCGAATGAGCAGTTCTTC